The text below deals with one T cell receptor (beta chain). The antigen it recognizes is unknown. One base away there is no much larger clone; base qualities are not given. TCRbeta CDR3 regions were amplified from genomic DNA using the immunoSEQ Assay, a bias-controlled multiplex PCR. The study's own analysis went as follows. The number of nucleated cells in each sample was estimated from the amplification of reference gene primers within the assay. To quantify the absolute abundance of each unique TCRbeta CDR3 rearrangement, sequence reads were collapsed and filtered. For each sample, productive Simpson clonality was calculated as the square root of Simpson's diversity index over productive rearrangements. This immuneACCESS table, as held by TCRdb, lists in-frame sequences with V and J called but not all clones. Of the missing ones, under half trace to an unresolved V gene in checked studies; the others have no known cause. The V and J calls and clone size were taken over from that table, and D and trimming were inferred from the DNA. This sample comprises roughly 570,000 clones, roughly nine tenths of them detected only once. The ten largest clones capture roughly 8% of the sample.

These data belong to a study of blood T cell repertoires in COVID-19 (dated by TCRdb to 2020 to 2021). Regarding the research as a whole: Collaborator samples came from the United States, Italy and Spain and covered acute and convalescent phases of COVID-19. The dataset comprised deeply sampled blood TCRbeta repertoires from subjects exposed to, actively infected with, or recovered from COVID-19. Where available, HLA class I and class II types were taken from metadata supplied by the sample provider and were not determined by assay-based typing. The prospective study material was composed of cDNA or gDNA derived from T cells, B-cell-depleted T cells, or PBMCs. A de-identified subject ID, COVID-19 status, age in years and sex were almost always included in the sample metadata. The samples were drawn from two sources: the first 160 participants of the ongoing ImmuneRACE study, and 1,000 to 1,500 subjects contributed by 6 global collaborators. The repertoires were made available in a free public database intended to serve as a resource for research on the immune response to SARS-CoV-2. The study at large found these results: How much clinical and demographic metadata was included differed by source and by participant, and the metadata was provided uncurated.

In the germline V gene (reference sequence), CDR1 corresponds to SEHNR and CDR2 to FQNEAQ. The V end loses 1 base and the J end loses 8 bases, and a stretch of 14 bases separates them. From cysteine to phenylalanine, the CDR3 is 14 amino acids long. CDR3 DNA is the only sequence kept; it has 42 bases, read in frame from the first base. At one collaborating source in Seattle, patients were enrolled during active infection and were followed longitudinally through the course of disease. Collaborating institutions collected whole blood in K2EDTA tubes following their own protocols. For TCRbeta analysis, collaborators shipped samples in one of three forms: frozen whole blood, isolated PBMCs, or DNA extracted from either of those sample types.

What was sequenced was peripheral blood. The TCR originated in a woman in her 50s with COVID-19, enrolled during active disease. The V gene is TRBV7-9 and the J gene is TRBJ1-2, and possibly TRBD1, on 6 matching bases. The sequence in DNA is TGTGCCAGCAGCTTAGAGTGGCAGGGGTTGGGCTACACCTTC. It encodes CASSLEWQGLGYTF.